A selection of T cell receptor beta chains follows, all from one sample in a study of blood T cell repertoires in COVID-19. Libraries were prepared by immunoSEQ multiplex PCR; TCRdb keeps only in-frame clonotypes and omits some of them. The data show approximately 90,000 clones, approximately 83% seen once. What was sequenced was peripheral blood. These receptors were taken from a woman of 80 years or more with active or convalescent COVID-19. Both conserved end residues are part of each CDR3. A D gene is named only where the DNA matches it firmly. Only part of the rows carry a size: once, few, many, or a class if the clone is expanded.

d_gene	j_gene	v_gene	abundance	CDR3nt	CDR3aa
TRBD2	TRBJ2-3	TRBV4-2	-	TGTGCCAGCAGCCAAGTCTCGCCTAGCGGGTTTACAGATACGCAGTATTTT	CASSQVSPSGFTDTQYF
-	TRBJ2-3	TRBV5-1	-	TGCGCCAGCAGCGTGAACAGGGTTTTGAGAACAGATACGCAGTATTTT	CASSVNRVLRTDTQYF
TRBD1	TRBJ2-5	TRBV5-4	once	TGTGCCAGCAGTACGGACAGGGTTAGGAAGGAGACCCAGTACTTC	CASSTDRVRKETQYF
-	TRBJ2-7	TRBV5-4	once	TGTGCCAGCAGCTTGGGGCAGGGGATTATTTACGAGCAGTACTTC	CASSLGQGIIYEQYF
-	TRBJ2-7	TRBV30	few	TGTGCCTGGAGTGTCGGCGGGGCCTCCTACGAGCAGTACTTC	CAWSVGGASYEQYF
-	TRBJ2-1	TRBV20-1	-	TGCAGTGCTAGAGGCAGGGCTCTGTTCTTC	CSARGRALFF
-	TRBJ1-6	TRBV28	-	TGTGCCAGCAGTTTGAGAGGGTGGTATTCACCCCTCCACTTT	CASSLRGWYSPLHF
-	TRBJ1-1	TRBV14	-	TGTGCCAGCAGCCAAGCGAACGGGAAAGCTTTCTTT	CASSQANGKAFF
-	TRBJ1-1	TRBV5-1	-	TGCGCCAGCAGCACCGGGACTCTCACTGAAGCTTTCTTT	CASSTGTLTEAFF
TRBD1	TRBJ2-7	TRBV5-1	-	TGCGCCAGCAGCACGATTCCGACCGGGACAGGCTCCTACGAGCAGTACTTC	CASSTIPTGTGSYEQYF
TRBD1	TRBJ2-2	TRBV7-8	-	TGTGCCAGCAGAAACAGGGGGCGGAACGGGGAGCTGTTTTTT	CASRNRGRNGELFF
-	TRBJ1-2	TRBV7-2	-	TGTGCCAGCAGCTCACGGGGGAACTATGGCTACACCTTC	CASSSRGNYGYTF
TRBD1	TRBJ1-5	TRBV28	-	TGTGCCAGCAGTCACCGGGACAGGGTGATTCAGCCCCAGCATTTT	CASSHRDRVIQPQHF
-	TRBJ1-1	TRBV5-4	-	TGTGCCAGCAGCTTTGGAGGGCCACAGGAGAACACTGAAGCTTTCTTT	CASSFGGPQENTEAFF
TRBD1	TRBJ1-2	TRBV6-5	once	TGTGCCAGCATCGAGGGGACAGGGGGTTTCTATGGCTACACCTTC	CASIEGTGGFYGYTF
TRBD1	TRBJ1-1	TRBV19	once	TGTGCCAGTAGAGGACAGGGGTTTGGAGCTTTCTTT	CASRGQGFGAFF
-	TRBJ1-4	TRBV5-1	-	TGCGCCAGCAGCCCGGGGGCAACTAATGAAAAACTGTTTTTT	CASSPGATNEKLFF